These 10 T cell receptor beta chains share one sample of origin, sequenced in a study of T cells in narcolepsy. Sequencing was performed with immunoSEQ multiplex PCR; in TCRdb, only in-frame clones are kept and a portion is missing. The table records around 18,000 clones, about two thirds of them present only once. Input material: CD45RA- memory CD8+ T cells from PBMCs. All receptors come from a human donor with narcolepsy.

V gene TRBV19 combines with J gene TRBJ1-5; 8 bases are shared with TRBD1. The CDR3 contains 15 residues. Germline values: CDR1 LNHDA, CDR2 SQIVND (reference sequence). Trimming removed 4 bases from V and 7 bases from J; junction bases left unmatched: 9. The CDR3 sequence: CASSTQTGDGQPQHF. CDR3 nucleotide sequence: TGTGCCAGTAGTACCCAGACAGGGGACGGGCAGCCCCAGCATTTT.

The V gene is TRBV5-6, the J gene TRBJ2-7, with D unclear. V was cut by 4 bases and J by 7 bases, with 9 bases left in between. The CDR3 is made up of 11 amino acids. Germline CDR1 SGHDT, CDR2 YYEEEE. The CDR3 spells CASSAAREQYF. The CDR3 nucleotides read TGTGCCAGCAGCGCCGCAAGGGAGCAGTACTTC. Drawing the rest from reference TRBV5-6 and TRBJ2-7, the complete variable domain is DAGVTQSPTHLIKTRGQQVTLRCSPKSGHDTVSWYQQALGQGPQFIFQYYEEEERQRGNFPDRFSGHQFPNYSSELNVNALLLGDSALYLCASSAAREQYFGPGTRLTVT.

This chain connects TRBV7-9 to TRBJ2-7, with D possibly matching TRBD2 (6 bases). V was shortened by 6 bases and J by 5 bases, with 20 bases between the two germline ends. The CDR3 is made up of 15 amino acids. The germline V gene has CDR1 SEHNR and CDR2 FQNEAQ (reference sequence). CDR3 bases: TGTGCCAGCAGTGACAACTGGGAGGACTTCGACGAGCAGTACTTC. Amino acids: CASSDNWEDFDEQYF.

This chain connects TRBV11-2 to TRBJ1-1; 10 bases are shared with TRBD1. From germline, CDR1 is SGHAT and CDR2 FQNNGV. CDR3 length: 14 residues. J lost 4 bases, V lost 3 bases, and 2 bases had no gene match. DNA of the CDR3: TGTGCCAGCAGCTTGGGACAGGGGACCACTGAAGCTTTCTTT. This sequence encodes CASSLGQGTTEAFF.

V gene TRBV19 combines with J gene TRBJ1-6; 7 nucleotides align to TRBD1. The V gene end was trimmed by 5 bases and the J gene end by 7 bases; junction bases not matched to a gene: 8. The CDR3 contains 15 residues. Germline V gene data show CDR1 as LNHDA and CDR2 as SQIVND (reference sequence). DNA for the CDR3: TGTGCCAGTAGTCCCAGGGGGGGACCAAATTCACCCCTCCACTTT. Encoded protein: CASSPRGGPNSPLHF. Drawing the rest from reference TRBV19 and TRBJ1-6, the complete variable domain is DGGITQSPKYLFRKEGQNVTLSCEQNLNHDAMYWYRQDPGQGLRLIYYSQIVNDFQKGDIAEGYSVSREKKESFPLTVTSAQKNPTAFYLCASSPRGGPNSPLHFGNGTRLTVT.

The J gene is TRBJ2-1, the V gene TRBV7-9, with 8 bases that match TRBD2. V was clipped by 5 bases and J by 1 base; unmatched bases: 7. Germline values: CDR1 SEHNR, CDR2 FQNEAQ (reference sequence). The CDR3 totals 16 residues. CDR3 amino acids: CASSGPRGASYNEQFF. The CDR3 DNA reads TGTGCCAGCAGCGGACCGCGGGGGGCGTCCTACAATGAGCAGTTCTTC.

The chain joins TRBV5-6 to TRBJ2-1, with unresolved D. The length of the CDR3 is 15 residues. The V end was cut by 0 bases, the J end by 0 bases, with 7 bases between. The germline gives CDR1 SGHDT, CDR2 YYEEEE. CDR3: CASSLDIYSYNEQFF. In nucleotides, the CDR3 is TGTGCCAGCAGCTTGGATATTTACTCCTACAATGAGCAGTTCTTC.

This clone was counted a few times. The J gene is TRBJ1-2, the V gene TRBV10-3; maybe TRBD1 (5 bases). CDR1 and CDR2 (germline): ENHRY, SYGVKD. V was clipped by 11 bases and J by 4 bases, with 17 bases between them. The CDR3 contains 13 residues. CDR3 protein: CALNGGSGYGYTF. The CDR3 DNA sequence: TGTGCCCTGAACGGGGGGTCGGGCTATGGCTACACCTTC.

The chain carries TRBV13 and TRBJ1-1; D gene unclear. Trimming left V 0 bases short and J 4 bases short, with 9 bases between. This CDR3 is 14 amino acids long. Germline CDR1 is PRHDT and CDR2 is FYEKMQ (reference sequence). CDR3 protein: CASSLGSGITEAFF. The CDR3 nucleotides are TGTGCCAGCAGCTTAGGCTCCGGGATCACTGAAGCTTTCTTT.

The genes are TRBV7-9 and TRBJ2-2, with D perhaps matching TRBD1 or TRBD2 (6 bases each). V lost 3 bases and J 0 bases, leaving 8 bases between the germline ends. The CDR3 loop spans 15 amino acids. The germline V gene has CDR1 SEHNR and CDR2 FQNEAQ (reference sequence). The CDR3 nucleotides read TGTGCCAGCAGCTTGGGGGGCTCGAACACCGGGGAGCTGTTTTTT. It encodes CASSLGGSNTGELFF.